A single sample gave rise to the 29 T cell receptor beta chains below, sequenced in a study of OX40 agonist ivuxolimab in advanced cancers. The repertoire was sequenced with immunoSEQ multiplex PCR; TCRdb's copy has only in-frame clones and lacks some. The table includes tens of thousands of clones, 80% to 95% detected once. The material was CD4+ or CD8+ T cells sorted from blood, obtained in a trial of the OX40 agonist ivuxolimab. The receptor source for this set is an adult with an advanced solid tumor such as melanoma, head and neck, liver or kidney cancer.

V usage is TRBV5-6 and J usage is TRBJ1-3, with 9 bases matching TRBD1. The J segment lost 4 bases and the V segment lost 4 bases, leaving 12 bases of the junction unmatched. The germline CDR1 and CDR2 sequences are SGHDT and YYEEEE. This CDR3 contains 17 residues. The CDR3 nucleotides are TGTGCCAGCAGCGCGGGACAGGGTTATTCAGCCGGAAACACCATATATTTT. This translates into CASSAGQGYSAGNTIYF. The entire variable domain, with the rest obtained from reference TRBV5-6 and TRBJ1-3, is as follows: DAGVTQSPTHLIKTRGQQVTLRCSPKSGHDTVSWYQQALGQGPQFIFQYYEEEERQRGNFPDRFSGHQFPNYSSELNVNALLLGDSALYLCASSAGQGYSAGNTIYFGEGSWLTVV.

This clone came up once. The rearrangement joins TRBV7-9 to TRBJ1-2; D is unresolved. Germline V gene sequence: CDR1 SEHNR, CDR2 FQNEAQ (reference sequence). V was cut by 2 bases and J by 3 bases, with 7 bases left in between. This CDR3 spans 13 amino acids. CDR3 coding DNA: TGTGCCAGCAGCTTAAACGGAGACTATGGCTACACCTTC. It encodes CASSLNGDYGYTF.

CDR3 DNA: TGCGCCAGCAGTGAGTATGAGGGGTACGAGCAGTACTTC. It yields the protein CASSEYEGYEQYF. This chain joins TRBV10-1 and TRBJ2-7; D might be TRBD1 or TRBD2, each matching 5 bases. In germline, CDR1 is WNHNN, CDR2 SYGVQD (reference sequence). Deletions cut 1 base from V and 4 bases from J, with 8 bases between. The CDR3 is 13 residues long.

The V and J genes are TRBV5-5 and TRBJ1-5; D may be TRBD1 (5 bases). CDR1 is SGHKS, CDR2 YYEKEE, per germline (reference sequence). This CDR3 is built from 12 residues. V lost 3 bases and J lost 5, with 6 bases in between. The DNA for the CDR3 is TGTGCCAGCAGCTGGGGGGATCAGCCCCAGCATTTT. Translation gives CASSWGDQPQHF.

This chain links TRBV5-6 with TRBJ1-2, with D possibly being TRBD1 (6 bases). CDR1 is SGHDT and CDR2 is YYEEEE in the germline V gene. Trimming shortened V by 2 bases and J by 7 bases, and 15 bases separated the two germline ends. The length of the CDR3 is 14 residues. The CDR3 DNA follows: TGTGCCAGCAGCTTTCAGGGGAGGAAAAGTGGCTACACCTTC. Translating it yields CASSFQGRKSGYTF. The full variable domain, in which reference TRBV5-6 and TRBJ1-2 provide the parts outside the CDR3, is DAGVTQSPTHLIKTRGQQVTLRCSPKSGHDTVSWYQQALGQGPQFIFQYYEEEERQRGNFPDRFSGHQFPNYSSELNVNALLLGDSALYLCASSFQGRKSGYTFGSGTRLTVV.

The chain employs TRBV6-1 and TRBJ2-3; the D is unclear. From germline, CDR1 is MNHNS and CDR2 SASEGT. V was pared by 6 bases and J by 0 bases, with 7 bases between. The CDR3 spans 13 residues. CDR3 sequence: CASRRPSTDTQYF. The CDR3 DNA follows: TGTGCCAGCAGGAGACCTAGCACAGATACGCAGTATTTT.

V gene TRBV6-1 combines with J gene TRBJ2-1; 14 bases agree with TRBD2. The V gene end was trimmed by 0 bases and the J gene end by 7 bases; junction bases not matched to a gene: 2. The CDR3 is 16 residues long. Germline V gene lookup returns CDR1 MNHNS and CDR2 SASEGT. This chain's CDR3 is CASSEAGLAGVNEQFF. In nucleotides, the CDR3 is TGTGCCAGCAGTGAAGCGGGACTAGCGGGAGTAAATGAGCAGTTCTTC.

CDR3 DNA: TGTGCCAGCAGTTTTAGTGGGACAGGGCAGTTCTTC. Amino acid sequence: CASSFSGTGQFF. The V and J genes are TRBV27 and TRBJ2-1; TRBD1 agrees at 8 bases. The CDR3 is 12 residues long. J lost 12 bases, V lost 3 bases, and 4 bases had no gene match. Germline CDR1 MNHEY, CDR2 SMNVEV (reference sequence).

The chain recombines TRBV6-5 with TRBJ2-3; D is unresolved. In germline, CDR1 is MNHEY, CDR2 SVGAGI. The length of the CDR3 is 12 residues. Trimming left V 5 bases short and J 5 bases short, with 8 bases between. This CDR3 is CASSDIRDTQYF. CDR3 DNA sequence: TGTGCCAGCAGTGACATCCGAGATACGCAGTATTTT.

The chain couples TRBV28 to TRBJ1-5; D is undetermined. This CDR3 has 14 amino acids. The germline V gene has CDR1 MDHEN and CDR2 SYDVKM. The V end lost 11 bases, the J end lost 4 bases, and 18 bases lay between the germline ends. CDR3 in amino acids: CAAESLGLNQPQHF. For the CDR3, the DNA is TGTGCCGCAGAGTCCCTGGGCTTAAATCAGCCCCAGCATTTT.

V and J are TRBV28 and TRBJ2-3; no reliable D call. Germline V gene data show CDR1 as MDHEN and CDR2 as SYDVKM. The V and J ends lost 10 bases and 4 bases respectively, with 18 bases between them. This CDR3 comprises 14 residues. CDR3 loop: CATRNAKGSDTQYF. CDR3 sequence (DNA): TGTGCCACGCGGAATGCGAAGGGTTCAGATACGCAGTATTTT.

The genes are TRBV10-3 and TRBJ2-1; TRBD1 might be the D (6 bases). The germline CDR1 and CDR2 sequences are ENHRY and SYGVKD. This CDR3 has 13 amino acids. The V and J ends lost 5 bases and 7 bases respectively, with 12 bases between them. CDR3 sequence: CAISPLQGNEQFF. The DNA for the CDR3 is TGTGCCATCAGTCCCTTACAGGGTAATGAGCAGTTCTTC.

This rearrangement joins TRBV7-9 to TRBJ2-3; D is perhaps TRBD1 (6 bases). Per the germline V gene, CDR1 is SEHNR and CDR2 is FQNEAQ (reference sequence). This CDR3 is 15 amino acids long. V was cut by 5 bases and J by 5 bases, with 17 bases left in between. The DNA of the CDR3 is TGTGCCAGCAGCACCCGGACAGAAACCCGAGATACGCAGTATTTT. It encodes CASSTRTETRDTQYF.

V usage is TRBV6-5 and J usage is TRBJ2-7; D unresolved. Germline V gene lookup returns CDR1 MNHEY and CDR2 SVGAGI. The V end was cut by 3 bases, the J end by 7 bases, with 13 bases between. The CDR3 has 13 amino acids. CDR3 in amino acids: CASSYTSGWEQYF. CDR3 in DNA: TGTGCCAGCAGTTATACCTCTGGCTGGGAGCAGTACTTC.

The rearrangement links TRBV5-4 to TRBJ2-7; no clear D. The CDR3 has 15 amino acids. CDR1 is SGHNT, CDR2 YYREEE, per germline (reference sequence). With 4 bases removed from V and 3 bases from J, the gap between germline ends came to 17 bases. The CDR3 region is CASSPPTGSNYEQYF. The CDR3 DNA is TGTGCCAGCAGCCCGCCGACTGGATCAAACTACGAGCAGTACTTC. Full variable domain (remainder filled in from reference TRBV5-4 and TRBJ2-7): ETGVTQSPTHLIKTRGQQVTLRCSSQSGHNTVSWYQQALGQGPQFIFQYYREEENGRGNFPPRFSGLQFPNYSSELNVNALELDDSALYLCASSPPTGSNYEQYFGPGTRLTVT.

The chain combines TRBV2 with TRBJ2-3; perhaps TRBD2 as D (6 bases). Germline lookup yields CDR1 SNHLY and CDR2 FYNNEI. The germline V and J ends were trimmed by 6 bases and 1 base, with 29 bases remaining between them. The CDR3 length is 20 residues. Written as DNA, the CDR3 is TGTGCCAGCAGACGGCGGGGCGGAGGAGGTTTAGGCACGGGCACAGATACGCAGTATTTT. Translating it yields CASRRRGGGGLGTGTDTQYF. Full variable domain (remainder filled in from reference TRBV2 and TRBJ2-3): EPEVTQTPSHQVTQMGQEVILRCVPISNHLYFYWYRQILGQKVEFLVSFYNNEISEKSEIFDDQFSVERPDGSNFTLKIRSTKLEDSAMYFCASRRRGGGGLGTGTDTQYFGPGTRLTVL.

The V call is TRBV19, the J call TRBJ2-7; 16 nucleotides agree with TRBD2. The CDR3 runs 15 residues. The germline V gene encodes CDR1 LNHDA and CDR2 SQIVND (reference sequence). V lost 5 bases, J lost 9 bases, and 7 bases stayed unmatched. CDR3 protein: CASSVGTSGRGVQYF. For the CDR3, the DNA is TGTGCCAGTAGTGTCGGGACTAGCGGGAGGGGTGTGCAGTACTTC.

This chain links TRBV5-1 with TRBJ2-7; 8 bases agree with TRBD1. The CDR3 is 15 residues long. Trimming removed 4 bases from V and 6 bases from J; junction bases left unmatched: 12. Germline CDR1 is SGHRS and CDR2 is YFSETQ. The CDR3 coding sequence is TGCGCCAGCAGCCTAGGACAGGGAATGATGGGCGAGCAGTACTTC. Residues: CASSLGQGMMGEQYF.

The chain has TRBV7-9 and TRBJ2-5; 8 nucleotides agree with TRBD2. The CDR3 contains 15 residues. Trimming took 3 bases from V and 2 from J; bases not matched to a gene: 5. Per the germline V gene, CDR1 is SEHNR and CDR2 is FQNEAQ (reference sequence). The CDR3: CASSLGSGEQETQYF. CDR3 coding DNA: TGTGCCAGCAGCTTGGGTAGCGGGGAGCAAGAGACCCAGTACTTC.

The chain is built from TRBV19 and TRBJ1-5; D not resolved. Per germline, CDR1 LNHDA and CDR2 SQIVND (reference sequence). Deletions cut 0 bases from V and 6 bases from J, with 6 bases between. The CDR3 runs 13 residues. CDR3 nucleotides: TGTGCCAGTAGTATAGAGGCCGGTCAGCCCCAGCATTTT. Its translation is CASSIEAGQPQHF.

The chain recombines TRBV5-1 with TRBJ2-1; 8 positions agree with TRBD1. There are 16 residues in the CDR3. The V gene's germline CDR1 is SGHRS and CDR2 YFSETQ. The V gene end was trimmed by 4 bases and the J gene end by 3 bases; junction bases not matched to a gene: 9. CDR3 sequence (DNA): TGCGCCAGCAGCGGATCCGGGACAGGAAGCTACAATGAGCAGTTCTTC. Protein sequence: CASSGSGTGSYNEQFF.

The V and J genes are TRBV5-5 and TRBJ2-5; D might be TRBD1 (5 bases). This CDR3 is 15 amino acids long. Per germline, CDR1 SGHKS and CDR2 YYEKEE (reference sequence). Trimming pared 1 base from V and 4 bases from J, leaving 14 bases between. The DNA for the CDR3 is TGTGCCAGCAGCTTGCCGGACATCAGGACAGAGACCCAGTACTTC. It is translated as CASSLPDIRTETQYF.

Notes on this clone: Within the sample, other DNA sequences also encode this same CDR3. The rearrangement links TRBV5-1 to TRBJ1-1; the D is unclear. Germline CDR1 SGHRS, CDR2 YFSETQ. V was shortened by 1 base and J by 1 base, with 5 bases between the two germline ends. CDR3 size: 13 residues. The CDR3 here is CASSLLGNTEAFF. The CDR3 nucleotides read TGCGCCAGCAGCTTGTTGGGGAACACTGAAGCTTTCTTT. The entire variable domain, with the rest obtained from reference TRBV5-1 and TRBJ1-1, is as follows: KAGVTQTPRYLIKTRGQQVTLSCSPISGHRSVSWYQQTPGQGLQFLFEYFSETQRNKGNFPGRFSGRQFSNSRSEMNVSTLELGDSALYLCASSLLGNTEAFFGQGTRLTVV.

This rearrangement joins TRBV19 to TRBJ2-3; 12 nucleotides match TRBD2. CDR3 length: 14 residues. V gave up 6 bases and J gave up 8 bases; unmatched junction bases: 6. Germline lookup yields CDR1 LNHDA and CDR2 SQIVND (reference sequence). CDR3 residues: CASRPSGRDGTQYF. Here the CDR3 DNA reads TGTGCCAGTAGACCTAGCGGGAGGGACGGTACGCAGTATTTT.

A few counts support this clone. The chain links TRBV2 to TRBJ1-1; D unclear. Trimming took 6 bases from V and 0 from J, leaving 8 bases between them. CDR1 and CDR2 from the germline V gene are SNHLY and FYNNEI. The CDR3 extends over 13 amino acids. CDR3 in amino acids: CASRGSMNTEAFF. As DNA, the CDR3 is TGTGCCAGCAGAGGGAGCATGAACACTGAAGCTTTCTTT. The entire variable domain, with the rest obtained from reference TRBV2 and TRBJ1-1, is as follows: EPEVTQTPSHQVTQMGQEVILRCVPISNHLYFYWYRQILGQKVEFLVSFYNNEISEKSEIFDDQFSVERPDGSNFTLKIRSTKLEDSAMYFCASRGSMNTEAFFGQGTRLTVV.

The V and J genes are TRBV4-1 and TRBJ2-3, with 10 bases identical to TRBD2. Germline trimming cut 5 bases from V and 6 bases from J; bases unmatched to any gene: 14. CDR1 is MGHRA and CDR2 is YSYEKL in the germline V gene. The CDR3 length is 17 residues. The CDR3 here is CASSTRRLAGDTDTQYF. The CDR3 DNA follows: TGCGCCAGCAGCACAAGAAGGCTAGCGGGAGACACGGATACGCAGTATTTT.

This chain connects TRBV6-6 to TRBJ2-7; 13 bases align to TRBD2. J gave up 4 bases and V 5 bases, and 2 bases lay outside the gene matches. The CDR3 has 14 amino acids. Germline-derived CDR1 and CDR2 are MNHNY and SVGAGI (reference sequence). The CDR3 loop is CASSRTSGSYEQYF. The CDR3 region has the DNA TGTGCCAGCAGTAGGACTAGCGGGAGTTACGAGCAGTACTTC.

J is TRBJ1-1 and V is TRBV5-1; TRBD1 is a possible D gene (5 bases). CDR3 length: 14 amino acids. V lost 5 bases to trimming and J lost 2 bases, with 13 bases between them. The germline gives CDR1 SGHRS, CDR2 YFSETQ. CDR3: CASRFGTGNTEAFF. The CDR3 coding sequence is TGCGCCAGCAGGTTTGGGACGGGAAACACTGAAGCTTTCTTT. The whole variable domain, filled in from reference TRBV5-1 and TRBJ1-1, reads KAGVTQTPRYLIKTRGQQVTLSCSPISGHRSVSWYQQTPGQGLQFLFEYFSETQRNKGNFPGRFSGRQFSNSRSEMNVSTLELGDSALYLCASRFGTGNTEAFFGQGTRLTVV.

The V call is TRBV5-6, the J call TRBJ1-5; 7 nucleotides match TRBD1. Germline V gives CDR1 SGHDT, CDR2 YYEEEE. V lost 0 bases and J lost 5; bases outside the gene matches: 5. This CDR3 contains 15 residues. The CDR3 is CASSLGQGDYQPQHF. Here the CDR3 DNA reads TGTGCCAGCAGCTTGGGTCAGGGGGATTATCAGCCCCAGCATTTT.